Shown below are 3 T cell receptor beta chains from a single sample sequenced in a study of blood T cell repertoires in COVID-19. Sequencing used immunoSEQ multiplex PCR; TCRdb keeps in-frame clones, though not all of them. Among 150,000 to 170,000 clones listed, approximately 85% were seen once. The sequencing input was peripheral blood. The source of these receptors is a woman in her sixties with COVID-19, enrolled during active disease.

The CDR3 reads CASSTETVTEQYF. In DNA, the CDR3 is TGTGCCAGCAGTACCGAGACAGTAACCGAGCAGTACTTC. The chain links TRBV6-5 to TRBJ2-7, with a weak D call TRBD1 (5 bases). The germline V gene encodes CDR1 MNHEY and CDR2 SVGAGI. Trimming pared 5 bases from V and 6 bases from J, leaving 14 bases between. CDR3 length: 13 amino acids.

This clone showed up just once. The chain couples TRBV10-1 to TRBJ2-1, with D possibly being TRBD2 (6 bases). V shed 5 bases and J shed 0 bases, with 11 bases lying between them. This CDR3 region has 15 residues. Germline V gives CDR1 WNHNN, CDR2 SYGVQD (reference sequence). In DNA, the CDR3 is TGCGCCAGCAGTAGTAGCGGAATCTCCTACAATGAGCAGTTCTTC. This encodes CASSSSGISYNEQFF.

This chain connects TRBV29-1 to TRBJ2-7; TRBD1 aligns across 8 bases. The CDR3 length is 14 residues. With V trimmed by 5 bases and J by 1 base, 7 bases remained unmatched. Germline V lookup: CDR1 SQVTM, CDR2 ANQGSEA. The CDR3 sequence: CSVRGTGISYEQYF. In DNA, the CDR3 is TGCAGCGTTCGTGGGACAGGAATTTCCTACGAGCAGTACTTC.